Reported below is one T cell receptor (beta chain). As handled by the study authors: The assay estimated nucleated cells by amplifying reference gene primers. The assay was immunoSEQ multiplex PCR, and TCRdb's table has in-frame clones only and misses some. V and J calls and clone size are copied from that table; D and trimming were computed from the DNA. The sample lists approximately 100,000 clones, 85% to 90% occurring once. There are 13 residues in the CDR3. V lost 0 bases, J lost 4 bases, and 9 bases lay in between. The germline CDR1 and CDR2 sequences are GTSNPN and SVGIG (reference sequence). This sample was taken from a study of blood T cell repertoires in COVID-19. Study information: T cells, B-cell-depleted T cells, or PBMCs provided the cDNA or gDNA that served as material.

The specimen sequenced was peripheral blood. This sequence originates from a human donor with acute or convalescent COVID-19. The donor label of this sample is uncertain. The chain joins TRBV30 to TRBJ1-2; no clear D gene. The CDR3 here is CAWSVGEAYGYTF. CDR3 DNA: TGTGCCTGGAGTGTGGGCGAAGCCTATGGCTACACCTTC.